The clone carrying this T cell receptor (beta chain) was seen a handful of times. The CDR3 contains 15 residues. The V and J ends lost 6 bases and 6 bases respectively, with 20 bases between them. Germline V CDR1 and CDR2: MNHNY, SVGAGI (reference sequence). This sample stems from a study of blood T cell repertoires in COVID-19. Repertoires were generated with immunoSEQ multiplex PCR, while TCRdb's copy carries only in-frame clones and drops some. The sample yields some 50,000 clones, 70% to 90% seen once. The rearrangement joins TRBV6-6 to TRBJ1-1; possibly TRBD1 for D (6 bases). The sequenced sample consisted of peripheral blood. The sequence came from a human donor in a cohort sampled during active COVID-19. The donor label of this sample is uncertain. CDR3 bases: TGTGCCAGCAGACCCTCCACGGGGGGGGCGGCTGAAGCTTTCTTT. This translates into CASRPSTGGAAEAFF.